This passage covers 20 T cell receptor beta chains from one sample sequenced in a study of cytomegalovirus exposure and HLA in healthy donors. With 60 Vbeta and 13 Jbeta primers, the PCR was carried out. TCRdb keeps only in-frame clones here, not all; method: immunoSEQ multiplex PCR. The table shows 75,000 to 90,000 clones, with 70% to 80% occurring only once. The sequenced sample consisted of PBMCs. These TCRs come from a man between 45 and 60 years old in good health and CMV-seronegative.

The chain links TRBV5-5 to TRBJ2-7; 7 positions agree with TRBD1. Germline CDR1 is SGHKS and CDR2 is YYEKEE (reference sequence). CDR3 length equals 15 residues. V lost 0 bases, J lost 2 bases, and 5 bases stayed unmatched. The CDR3 coding sequence is TGTGCCAGCAGCTTGGACAGGGGTTCCCCCTACGAGCAGTACTTC. It encodes CASSLDRGSPYEQYF.

The V and J genes are TRBV30 and TRBJ2-5, with D tentatively TRBD2 (7 bases). The germline V gene encodes CDR1 GTSNPN and CDR2 SVGIG (reference sequence). V lost 2 bases and J 0 bases, leaving 10 bases between the germline ends. The CDR3 totals 14 residues. This CDR3 reads CAWSTGRDQETQYF. The CDR3 bases are TGTGCCTGGAGTACAGGGAGGGACCAAGAGACCCAGTACTTC.

J is TRBJ2-7 and V is TRBV14; TRBD1 aligns across 9 bases. CDR1 and CDR2 from the germline V gene are SGHDN and FVKESK. CDR3 length equals 13 residues. The ends lost 7 bases at V and 6 bases at J; junction bases unmatched: 7. CDR3 sequence (DNA): TGTGCCAGCACCGGACAGGGGAAAGGCGAGCAGTACTTC. Translation: CASTGQGKGEQYF.

The chain employs TRBV20-1 and TRBJ2-1, with D tentatively TRBD2 (5 bases). Germline loops: CDR1 DFQATT, CDR2 SNEGSKA (reference sequence). Trimming pared 7 bases from V and 7 bases from J, leaving 11 bases between. CDR3 length: 11 amino acids. The DNA for the CDR3 is TGCAGTGGAGAGGGTACGAATGAGCAGTTCTTC. This translates into CSGEGTNEQFF.

The chain links TRBV5-1 to TRBJ2-2; 9 bases are a match to TRBD2. J lost 5 bases, V lost 2 bases, and 4 bases had no gene match. CDR1 and CDR2 from the germline V gene are SGHRS and YFSETQ. The CDR3 has 15 residues. CDR3 amino acids: CASSLSGGRTGELFF. CDR3 bases: TGCGCCAGCAGCTTAAGCGGGGGGCGAACCGGGGAGCTGTTTTTT.

V gene TRBV28 combines with J gene TRBJ1-2; 7 nucleotides line up with TRBD1. V lost 8 bases and J lost 7; bases outside the gene matches: 7. Germline V lookup: CDR1 MDHEN, CDR2 SYDVKM. This CDR3 has 12 amino acids. In nucleotides, the CDR3 is TGTGCCAGCGGCGACAGGGCCGGTGGCTACACCTTC. The encoded protein is CASGDRAGGYTF.

This chain links TRBV6-1 with TRBJ1-3; the D gene is possibly TRBD1 (5 bases). Trimming stripped 8 bases from V and 1 base from J, with 12 bases between. Germline V lookup: CDR1 MNHNS, CDR2 SASEGT. This CDR3 is built from 14 residues. As DNA, the CDR3 is TGTGCCAGCGGCACCCGACAGTCTGGAAACACCATATATTTT. Translation: CASGTRQSGNTIYF.

The rearrangement uses TRBV29-1 and TRBJ2-1; TRBD2 matches 8 bases. The trim removed 6 bases at V and 5 bases at J, leaving 12 bases unmatched. The CDR3 extends over 15 amino acids. From germline, CDR1 is SQVTM and CDR2 ANQGSEA. The CDR3 protein is CSVARSGDEHNEQFF. CDR3 sequence (DNA): TGCAGCGTCGCGCGTAGCGGGGATGAACACAATGAGCAGTTCTTC.

V usage is TRBV7-2 and J usage is TRBJ2-4, with 12 bases identical to TRBD2. The J segment lost 1 base and the V segment lost 3 bases, leaving 7 bases of the junction unmatched. The CDR3 is 18 residues long. Germline values: CDR1 SGHTA, CDR2 FQGNSA. The CDR3 DNA is TGTGCCAGCAGCTTGAGACTAGCGGGGGACTCCGCCAAAAACATTCAGTACTTC. Residues: CASSLRLAGDSAKNIQYF.

This clone has a handful of counts. This sequence joins TRBV5-1 and TRBJ2-5, with D possibly being TRBD2 (5 bases). V dropped 0 bases and J dropped 2 bases, with 8 bases sitting between them. The V gene's germline CDR1 is SGHRS and CDR2 YFSETQ. The CDR3 spans 14 residues. CDR3: CASSLVSGQETQYF. The CDR3 bases are TGCGCCAGCAGCTTGGTGTCGGGACAAGAGACCCAGTACTTC.

The V gene is TRBV7-2, the J gene TRBJ2-2, with 10 bases lining up with TRBD2. The length of the CDR3 is 17 residues. The ends lost 3 bases at V and 6 bases at J; junction bases unmatched: 10. CDR1 is SGHTA, CDR2 FQGNSA, per germline. CDR3 in DNA: TGTGCCAGCAGCTTGCCCGGAAGCGGGGGGGCCGCCGGGGAGCTGTTTTTT. It specifies CASSLPGSGGAAGELFF. The variable domain in full, completed from reference TRBV7-2 and TRBJ2-2, reads GAGVSQSPSNKVTEKGKDVELRCDPISGHTALYWYRQSLGQGLEFLIYFQGNSAPDKSGLPSDRFSAERTGGSVSTLTIQRTQQEDSAVYLCASSLPGSGGAAGELFFGEGSRLTVL.

The chain carries TRBV7-2 and TRBJ2-7; D perhaps matches TRBD2 (5 bases). Germline V gives CDR1 SGHTA, CDR2 FQGNSA. CDR3 length: 14 amino acids. V lost 5 bases to trimming and J lost 1 base, with 12 bases between them. The CDR3 loop reads CASSLDSRSYEQYF. The DNA of the CDR3 is TGTGCCAGCAGCCTGGACTCTCGTTCCTACGAGCAGTACTTC.

This chain joins TRBV7-2 and TRBJ1-5, with D possibly being TRBD1 (6 bases). Trimming removed 2 bases at V and 3 bases at J, with 8 bases between. This CDR3 has 14 amino acids. CDR1 SGHTA and CDR2 FQGNSA come from the germline V gene. This chain's CDR3 is CASSLSGVNQPQHF. The CDR3 region has the DNA TGTGCCAGCAGCTTATCAGGGGTCAATCAGCCCCAGCATTTT.

The rearrangement uses TRBV7-8 and TRBJ1-4, with TRBD1 as a possible D gene (5 bases). Germline loops: CDR1 SGHVS, CDR2 FQNEAQ. Trimming stripped 5 bases from V and 8 bases from J, with 15 bases between. The CDR3 is 14 residues long. CDR3 region: CASSPQVLGEKLFF. Here the CDR3 DNA reads TGTGCCAGCAGCCCACAGGTGCTGGGGGAAAAACTGTTTTTT.

This rearrangement joins TRBV15 to TRBJ2-5; perhaps TRBD1 as D (5 bases). The DNA end is more similar to TRBJ2-7, so the J call may be wrong. Germline loops: CDR1 LNHNV, CDR2 YYDKDF (reference sequence). The CDR3 extends over 15 amino acids. CDR3: CATSRDRQGPYEQYF. The CDR3 DNA reads TGTGCCACCAGCAGAGATCGGCAGGGCCCCTACGAGCAGTACTTC.

This clone was picked up a small number of times. This sequence is one base from a far larger clone and is likely a read error. The chain couples TRBV29-1 to TRBJ1-1; 7 nucleotides agree with TRBD1. CDR1 SQVTM and CDR2 ANQGSEA come from the germline V gene. CDR3 length: 13 amino acids. The CDR3: CSVTGQVNTEALF. CDR3 coding DNA: TGCAGCGTTACCGGACAGGTGAACACTGAAGCTTTATTT.

The CDR3 DNA is TGTGCCAGCAAGACAGAAACCTACGAGCAGTACTTC. Its protein is CASKTETYEQYF. This chain joins TRBV6-1 and TRBJ2-7, with D possibly being TRBD1 (5 bases). The CDR3 length is 12 residues. From germline, CDR1 is MNHNS and CDR2 SASEGT. The V end lost 7 bases, the J end lost 2 bases, and 9 bases lay between the germline ends.

The V and J genes are TRBV19 and TRBJ1-5; D unclear. CDR1 and CDR2 (germline): LNHDA, SQIVND (reference sequence). Deletions cut 9 bases from V and 8 bases from J, with 20 bases between. CDR3 length: 14 amino acids. In nucleotides, the CDR3 is TGTGCCAGCAAGAGGTTCCGTTCCGCAGAGCCCCAGCATTTT. Translation gives CASKRFRSAEPQHF. The variable domain in full, completed from reference TRBV19 and TRBJ1-5, reads DGGITQSPKYLFRKEGQNVTLSCEQNLNHDAMYWYRQDPGQGLRLIYYSQIVNDFQKGDIAEGYSVSREKKESFPLTVTSAQKNPTAFYLCASKRFRSAEPQHFGDGTRLSIL.

This clone is a singleton in its sample. This chain uses TRBV5-1 with TRBJ2-3; D is possibly TRBD2 (6 bases). The CDR3 is 13 amino acids. V was cut by 6 bases and J by 4 bases, with 12 bases left in between. In germline, CDR1 is SGHRS, CDR2 YFSETQ. CDR3 nucleotides: TGCGCCAGCACCCGAGGAGGGTCAGATACGCAGTATTTT. Translating it yields CASTRGGSDTQYF.

This CDR3 reads CASTSRGAYGYTF. Here the CDR3 DNA reads TGTGCCAGCACCAGCAGGGGAGCCTATGGCTACACCTTC. The chain is built from TRBV2 and TRBJ1-2, with a possible D match to TRBD1 (6 bases). The germline gives CDR1 SNHLY, CDR2 FYNNEI. This CDR3 contains 13 residues. Trimming left V 7 bases short and J 4 bases short, with 13 bases between.